A single T cell receptor beta chain is shown here with its context. This clonotype was picked up many times. It lacks a known antigen. No base qualities exist here, and no much larger clone lies one base off it. Receptor libraries were prepared by multiplex PCR. Sequenced using an Illumina HiSeq 4000. iRepertoire HTBI primers and Arm-PCR amplification of CDR3 regions were used to construct TCR beta libraries. Before sequencing, the PCR products went through gel purification. As for how the authors treated the data: Across samples, 60 to 80 TRBV and roughly 15 TRBJ segments were identified and used for gene usage analysis of CDR3 amino acid clonotypes. COPE and FqMerger were used to merge the filtered high-quality paired reads into contigs. BLAST was used to align contigs to the IMGT TRBV, TRBD and TRBJ reference genes, and CDR3 was defined following IMGT. Clonotypes above 0.1% frequency were classified as highly expanded clones. Repertoire diversity was measured by Shannon entropy, and V-J evenness by the Gini coefficient. Clonotypes shared by more than one individual were considered public. TCRdb applied fastp at Q25 and MiXCR to the public reads, then kept only in-frame beta chains. Identical CDR3 proteins give one entry, which carries the most common genes and DNA. These V and J calls rely on TCRdb rather than the paper's analysis. The sample table contains some 320,000 distinct CDR3 sequences; only one count was recorded for approximately 20% of them. The ten top clones hold less than 40% of the sample.

This record belongs to a study of regulatory T cells in long-lasting Graves disease (dated by TCRdb to the early 2020s). In terms of the full investigation: In the newly diagnosed Graves' disease group, patients had been taking antithyroid drugs for less than 3 months. Persistent Graves' disease patients were compared with newly diagnosed Graves' disease patients by peripheral blood TCR sequencing and RNA sequencing. The study was registered as a clinical trial and conducted in China. A total of 35 or so samples were covered by TCR sequencing, comprising some 13 persistent and approximately 20 newly diagnosed Graves' disease patients.

The meaning of the sample's time point label: newly diagnosed GD, antithyroid drugs for less than 3 months. RNA was extracted from PBMCs in TRIzol for both TCR sequencing and RNA sequencing. Graves' disease was diagnosed according to American Thyroid Association guidelines. The patients came from an endocrinology department in Xi'an, China. From each patient, approximately 9.9 milliliters of peripheral blood was collected into an EDTA anticoagulant tube. PBMCs were isolated by Ficoll Paque Plus density gradient separation without further T cell sorting. RNA quality was checked with an Agilent 2100 Bioanalyzer and agarose gel, and concentration with a NanoDrop 2000. General findings and caveats noted by the study authors: Sequencing and analysis were restricted to the TCR beta chain. The study examined only peripheral blood because the primary lesion, thyroid tissue, could not be accessed. Compared with newly diagnosed patients, persistent Graves' disease patients had lower TCR Shannon entropy and fewer highly expanded clones, which suggests clonal expansion. More public clonotypes were shared among persistent patients (2,741) than among newly diagnosed patients (over 900). The authors acknowledged the small sample size as a limitation that may reduce accuracy.

The TCR sequence derives from a female donor with Graves disease. Sequencing used peripheral blood mononuclear cells (PBMCs), obtained at new diagnosis, from a patient treated with antithyroid drugs.

The sequenced DNA: TGTGCCAGCAGCTCCGGACAGGGTGGCGCTGGGGCCAACGTCCTGACTTTC. Its protein is CASSSGQGGAGANVLTF. The sequence joins TRBV11-3 to TRBJ2-6; 8 central bases correspond to TRBD1. Trimming accounts for 4 bases at V and 2 bases at J, while the number of junction bases matched to no gene is 7. The CDR3 has 17 amino acids, counting the end cysteine and phenylalanine. Only CDR3 DNA is held: 51 bases, read in frame from base 1. Based on the germline V gene, the CDR1 and CDR2 sequences are SGHNT and YENEEA.